These T cell receptor beta chains were read from a single sample in a study of lymphopenia after photon versus proton radiotherapy. Method: immunoSEQ multiplex PCR; TCRdb's copy keeps in-frame clones and lacks some. The sample lists approximately 70,000 clones, 75% to 90% seen once, with around 13% in the top ten. Material: peripheral blood, obtained from a patient treated with proton-based radiotherapy. These receptors were taken from a man older than 75 with esophageal cancer. Each CDR3 is given with its conserved first and last residue. The order of the fields is V gene, D gene, J gene, CDR3 protein, CDR3 DNA. D genes are given only for firm matches.

TRBV7-8	TRBD1	TRBJ2-1	CASSSPGTGISSEQFF	TGTGCCAGCAGCTCCCCCGGGACAGGGATTAGTAGTGAGCAGTTCTTC
TRBV19	NA	TRBJ2-2	CASSSPGRKNTGELFF	TGTGCCAGTAGTAGCCCGGGGCGCAAGAACACCGGGGAGCTGTTTTTT
TRBV7-2	TRBD2	TRBJ2-5	CASSPGTSGMETQYF	TGTGCCAGCAGCCCCGGGACTAGCGGGATGGAGACCCAGTACTTC
TRBV11-2	TRBD1	TRBJ1-3	CASSLGTANSGNTIYF	TGTGCCAGCAGCTTGGGGACAGCAAATTCTGGAAACACCATATATTTT
TRBV29-1	NA	TRBJ1-1	CSVGIPGFAEAFF	TGCAGCGTTGGGATCCCGGGGTTTGCTGAAGCTTTCTTT
TRBV19	NA	TRBJ2-2	CASSLETGELFF	TGTGCCAGTAGTCTAGAAACCGGGGAGCTGTTTTTT
TRBV10-1	NA	TRBJ2-7	CASSESGRASEQYF	TGCGCCAGCAGTGAGTCGGGCAGGGCCAGCGAGCAGTACTTC
TRBV18	NA	TRBJ1-4	CASSPGGVGDEKLFF	TGTGCCAGCTCACCCGGTGGGGTTGGGGACGAAAAACTGTTTTTT
TRBV18	NA	TRBJ2-1	CASSPLPGSYNEQFF	TGTGCCAGCTCACCACTTCCGGGCTCCTACAATGAGCAGTTCTTC
TRBV6-4	NA	TRBJ2-2	CASSDGWNTGELFF	TGTGCCAGCAGTGATGGTTGGAACACCGGGGAGCTGTTTTTT
TRBV10-3	NA	TRBJ1-1	CAISESRDGLEAFF	TGTGCCATCAGTGAGAGCCGGGACGGGCTTGAAGCTTTCTTT
TRBV27	NA	TRBJ1-5	CASSLLRGYQPQHF	TGTGCCAGCAGTTTATTGCGTGGATATCAGCCCCAGCATTTT
TRBV6-8	NA	TRBJ1-2	CASIRGRGYGYTF	TGTGCCAGCATCAGGGGACGGGGCTATGGCTACACCTTC
TRBV25-1	TRBD2	TRBJ2-1	CASSASGLASKEQFF	TGTGCCAGCAGTGCTTCGGGACTAGCTTCTAAGGAGCAGTTCTTC
TRBV15	NA	TRBJ1-1	CATSSGRGTEAFF	TGTGCCACCAGCAGCGGGAGGGGGACTGAAGCTTTCTTT
TRBV6-6	TRBD1	TRBJ1-5	CASSYDRGFKPQHF	TGTGCCAGCAGTTACGACAGGGGGTTTAAGCCCCAGCATTTT
TRBV4-1	TRBD1	TRBJ1-3	CASARALQGETAGNTIYF	TGCGCCAGCGCCCGGGCGTTGCAGGGGGAGACCGCTGGAAACACCATATATTTT
TRBV27	NA	TRBJ2-5	CASSKRERGFQETQYF	TGTGCCAGCAGTAAAAGGGAGAGGGGCTTCCAAGAGACCCAGTACTTC
TRBV11-3	NA	TRBJ2-3	CASSAGTLSTDTQYF	TGTGCCAGCAGCGCTGGGACACTCAGCACAGATACGCAGTATTTT
TRBV18	NA	TRBJ2-3	CASSPLDTQYF	TGTGCCAGCTCACCATTAGATACGCAGTATTTT